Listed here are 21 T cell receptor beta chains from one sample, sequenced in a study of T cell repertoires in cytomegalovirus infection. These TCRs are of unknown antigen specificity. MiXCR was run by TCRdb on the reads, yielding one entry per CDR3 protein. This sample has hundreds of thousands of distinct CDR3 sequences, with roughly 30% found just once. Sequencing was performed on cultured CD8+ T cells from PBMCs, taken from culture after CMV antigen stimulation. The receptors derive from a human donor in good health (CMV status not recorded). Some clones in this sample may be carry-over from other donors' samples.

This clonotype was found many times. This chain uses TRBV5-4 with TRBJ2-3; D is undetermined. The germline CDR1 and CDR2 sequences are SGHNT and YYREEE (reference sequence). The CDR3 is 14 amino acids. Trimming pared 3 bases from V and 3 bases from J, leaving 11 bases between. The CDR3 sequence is CASSWTGRTDTQYF. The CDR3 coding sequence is TGTGCCAGCAGCTGGACCGGTAGGACAGATACGCAGTATTTT.

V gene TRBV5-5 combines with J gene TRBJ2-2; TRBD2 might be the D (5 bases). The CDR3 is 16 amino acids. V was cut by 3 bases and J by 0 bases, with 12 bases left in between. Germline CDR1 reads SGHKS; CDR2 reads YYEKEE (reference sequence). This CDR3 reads CASSSEGLANTGELFF. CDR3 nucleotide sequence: TGTGCCAGCAGCTCAGAGGGTCTCGCGAACACCGGGGAGCTGTTTTTT.

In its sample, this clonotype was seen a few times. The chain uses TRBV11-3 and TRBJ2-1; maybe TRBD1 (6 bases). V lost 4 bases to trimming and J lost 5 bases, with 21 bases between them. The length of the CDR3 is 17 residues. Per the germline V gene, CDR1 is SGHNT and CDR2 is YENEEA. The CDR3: CASSSWRQGTKDNEQFF. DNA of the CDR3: TGTGCCAGCAGCTCTTGGAGGCAAGGGACAAAGGACAATGAGCAGTTCTTC.

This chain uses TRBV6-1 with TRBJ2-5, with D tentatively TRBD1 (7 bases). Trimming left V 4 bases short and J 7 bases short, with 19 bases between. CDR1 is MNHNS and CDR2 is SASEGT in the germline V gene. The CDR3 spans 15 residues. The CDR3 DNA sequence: TGTGCCAGCAGTGGACGCGACAGGGACTTTGGGACCCAGTACTTC. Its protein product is CASSGRDRDFGTQYF.

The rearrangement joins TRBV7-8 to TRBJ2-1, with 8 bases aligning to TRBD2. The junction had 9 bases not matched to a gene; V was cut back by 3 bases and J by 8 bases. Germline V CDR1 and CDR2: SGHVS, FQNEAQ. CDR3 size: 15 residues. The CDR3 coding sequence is TGTGCCAGCAGCTTTCCGGGAGGGGGGGGGTATGAGCAGTTCTTC. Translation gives CASSFPGGGGYEQFF.

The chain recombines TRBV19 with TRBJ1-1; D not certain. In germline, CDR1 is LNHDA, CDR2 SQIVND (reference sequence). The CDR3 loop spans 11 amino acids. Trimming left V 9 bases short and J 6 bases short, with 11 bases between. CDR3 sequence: CASHGYAEAFF. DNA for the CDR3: TGTGCCAGCCATGGGTACGCTGAAGCTTTCTTT.

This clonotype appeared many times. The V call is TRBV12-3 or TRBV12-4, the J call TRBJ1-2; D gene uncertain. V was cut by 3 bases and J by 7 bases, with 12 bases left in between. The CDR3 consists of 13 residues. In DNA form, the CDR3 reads TGTGCCAGCAGTTTTGGGGATTGGAGTGGCTACACCTTC. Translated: CASSFGDWSGYTF.

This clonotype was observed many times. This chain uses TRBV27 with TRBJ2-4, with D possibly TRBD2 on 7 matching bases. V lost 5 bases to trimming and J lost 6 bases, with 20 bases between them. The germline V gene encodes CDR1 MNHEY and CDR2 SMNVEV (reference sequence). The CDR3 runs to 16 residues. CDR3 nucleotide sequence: TGTGCCAGCAGTCCGGTGCCCGGGGGGCGAGGAAACATTCAGTACTTC. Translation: CASSPVPGGRGNIQYF.

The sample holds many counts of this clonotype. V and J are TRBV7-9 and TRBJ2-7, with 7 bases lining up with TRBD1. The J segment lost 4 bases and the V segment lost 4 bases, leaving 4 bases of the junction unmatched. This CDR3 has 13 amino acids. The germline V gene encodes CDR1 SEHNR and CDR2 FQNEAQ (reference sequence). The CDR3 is CASSSGQLYEQYF. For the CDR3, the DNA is TGTGCCAGCAGCTCGGGACAGCTTTACGAGCAGTACTTC.

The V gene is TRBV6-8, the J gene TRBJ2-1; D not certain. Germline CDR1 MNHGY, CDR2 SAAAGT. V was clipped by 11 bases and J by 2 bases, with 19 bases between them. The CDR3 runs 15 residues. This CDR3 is CAASSFLLTYNEQFF. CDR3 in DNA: TGTGCCGCCTCATCTTTTCTGCTAACCTACAATGAGCAGTTCTTC.

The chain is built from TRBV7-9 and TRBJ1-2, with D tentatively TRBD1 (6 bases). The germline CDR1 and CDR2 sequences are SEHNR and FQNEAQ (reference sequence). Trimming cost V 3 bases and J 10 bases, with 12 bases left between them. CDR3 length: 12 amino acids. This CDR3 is CASSFGGRPYTF. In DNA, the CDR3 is TGTGCCAGCAGCTTCGGGGGCAGGCCCTACACCTTC. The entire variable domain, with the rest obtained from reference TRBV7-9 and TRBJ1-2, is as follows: DTGVSQNPRHKITKRGQNVTFRCDPISEHNRLYWYRQTLGQGPEFLTYFQNEAQLEKSRLLSDRFSAERPKGSFSTLEIQRTEQGDSAMYLCASSFGGRPYTFGSGTRLTVV.

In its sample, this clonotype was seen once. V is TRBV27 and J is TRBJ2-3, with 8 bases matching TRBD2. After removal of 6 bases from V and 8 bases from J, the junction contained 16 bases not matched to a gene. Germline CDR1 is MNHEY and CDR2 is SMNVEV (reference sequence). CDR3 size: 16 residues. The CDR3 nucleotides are TGTGCCAGCAGCTCGTTAAGCGGGGGCCTATTACGTACGCAGTATTTT. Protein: CASSSLSGGLLRTQYF.

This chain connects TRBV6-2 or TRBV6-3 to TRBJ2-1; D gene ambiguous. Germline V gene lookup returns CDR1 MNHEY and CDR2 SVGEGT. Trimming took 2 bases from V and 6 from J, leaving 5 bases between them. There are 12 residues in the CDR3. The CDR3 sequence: CASSYTLNEQFF. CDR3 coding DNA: TGTGCCAGCAGTTACACCCTCAATGAGCAGTTCTTC.

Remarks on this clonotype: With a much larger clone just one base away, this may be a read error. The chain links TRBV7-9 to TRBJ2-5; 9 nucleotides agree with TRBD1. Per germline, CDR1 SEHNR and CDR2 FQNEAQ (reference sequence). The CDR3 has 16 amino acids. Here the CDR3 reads CASSPFAGTGRETRYF. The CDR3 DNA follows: TGTGCCAGCAGCCCCTTCGCCGGGACAGGGAGAGAGACCCGGTACTTC.

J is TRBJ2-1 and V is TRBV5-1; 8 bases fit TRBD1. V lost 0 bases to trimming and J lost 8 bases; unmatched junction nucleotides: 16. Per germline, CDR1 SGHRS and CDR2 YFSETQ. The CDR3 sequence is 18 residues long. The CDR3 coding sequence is TGCGCCAGCAGCTTGGGCCCTGGGACAGGCGGAAAGTGGGATGAGCAGTTCTTC. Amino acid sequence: CASSLGPGTGGKWDEQFF.

The CDR3 loop is CASSLKWDGLTEAFF. The CDR3 DNA follows: TGTGCCAGCAGTTTAAAATGGGACGGCCTCACTGAAGCTTTCTTT. V usage is TRBV27 and J usage is TRBJ1-1; maybe TRBD1 (5 bases). The germline V and J ends were trimmed by 2 bases and 4 bases, with 14 bases remaining between them. This CDR3 contains 15 residues. Germline V CDR1 and CDR2: MNHEY, SMNVEV (reference sequence).

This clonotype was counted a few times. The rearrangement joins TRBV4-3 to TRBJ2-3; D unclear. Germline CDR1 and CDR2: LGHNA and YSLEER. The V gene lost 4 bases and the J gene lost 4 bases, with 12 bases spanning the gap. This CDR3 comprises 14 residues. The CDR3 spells CASSPPEVPDTQYF. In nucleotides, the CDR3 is TGCGCCAGCAGCCCCCCCGAGGTTCCAGATACGCAGTATTTT.

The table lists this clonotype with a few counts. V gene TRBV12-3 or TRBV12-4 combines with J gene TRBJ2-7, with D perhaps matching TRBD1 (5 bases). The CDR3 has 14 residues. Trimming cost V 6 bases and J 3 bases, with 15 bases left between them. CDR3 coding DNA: TGTGCCAGCAGCCTGGTATCCCAGGGCTACGAGCAGTACTTC. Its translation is CASSLVSQGYEQYF.

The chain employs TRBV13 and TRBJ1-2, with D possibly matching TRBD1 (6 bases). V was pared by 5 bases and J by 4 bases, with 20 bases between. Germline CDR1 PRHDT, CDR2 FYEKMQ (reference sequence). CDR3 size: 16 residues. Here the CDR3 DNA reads TGTGCCAGCAGCATAGATTCAGGGGAGCGCTTCTATGGCTACACCTTC. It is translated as CASSIDSGERFYGYTF.

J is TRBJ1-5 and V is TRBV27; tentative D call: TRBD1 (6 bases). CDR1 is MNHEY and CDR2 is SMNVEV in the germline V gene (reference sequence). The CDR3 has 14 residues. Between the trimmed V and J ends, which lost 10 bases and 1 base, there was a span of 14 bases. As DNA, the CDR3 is TGTGCCACCGGACAGTCGGGAAGCAATCAGCCCCAGCATTTT. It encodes CATGQSGSNQPQHF.

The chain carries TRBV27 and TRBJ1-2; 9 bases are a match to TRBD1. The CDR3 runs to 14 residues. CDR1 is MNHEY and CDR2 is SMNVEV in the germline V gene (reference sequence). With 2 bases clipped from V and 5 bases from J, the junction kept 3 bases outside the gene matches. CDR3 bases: TGTGCCAGCAGTTTAACCGGGACAGGGTATGGCTACACCTTC. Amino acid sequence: CASSLTGTGYGYTF.